The clone carrying this TCR beta chain was seen more than once but under ten times. These data come from a study of naive and memory T cell subsets. Trimming pared 0 bases from V and 5 bases from J, leaving 10 bases between. The CDR3 extends over 14 amino acids. The germline gives CDR1 DFQATT, CDR2 SNEGSKA (reference sequence). Blood and skin TCR RNA was reverse transcribed with alpha and beta constant primers. The SP2 primer and nested alpha and beta constant region primers amplified ligated cDNA in four rounds. TCRdb reprocessed the 5' RACE reads via MiXCR and lists one record per CDR3 protein. Of over 20,000 distinct CDR3 sequences in the sample, less than 25% were seen once. Adult healthy volunteers gave 2.5 ml peripheral blood for whole-blood RNA.

The chain joins TRBV20-1 to TRBJ2-2; D might be TRBD2 (5 bases). This clonotype was sampled from a female donor in good health. The CDR3 DNA is TGCAGTGCTAGAGATGTCCGGGGAACCGGGGAGCTGTTTTTT. Protein sequence: CSARDVRGTGELFF.